The 27 T cell receptor beta chains presented below share a single source sample, sequenced in a study of control samples from healthy donors and cancer patients. Clones were read by immunoSEQ multiplex PCR, and TCRdb kept only the in-frame ones, dropping some. The sample has some 120,000 clones, roughly 87% seen once. The specimen sequenced was blood. The receptor set was obtained from a middle-aged man in good health.

The chain couples TRBV19 to TRBJ2-3; 11 nucleotides align to TRBD2. Germline V CDR1 and CDR2: LNHDA, SQIVND (reference sequence). CDR3 length equals 18 residues. V gave up 3 bases and J gave up 2 bases; unmatched junction bases: 10. CDR3 sequence reads: CASSIGLAGGTVTDTQYF. CDR3 DNA: TGTGCCAGTAGTATTGGGCTAGCGGGGGGCACGGTCACAGATACGCAGTATTTT. Looking up the rest from reference TRBV19 and TRBJ2-3 gives the full variable domain: DGGITQSPKYLFRKEGQNVTLSCEQNLNHDAMYWYRQDPGQGLRLIYYSQIVNDFQKGDIAEGYSVSREKKESFPLTVTSAQKNPTAFYLCASSIGLAGGTVTDTQYFGPGTRLTVL.

This chain uses TRBV15 with TRBJ2-3; 8 bases agree with TRBD2. V lost 5 bases, J lost 2 bases, and 3 bases stayed unmatched. The length of the CDR3 is 14 residues. Germline V gene lookup returns CDR1 LNHNV and CDR2 YYDKDF (reference sequence). This CDR3 reads CATSRGGHTDTQYF. In DNA form, the CDR3 reads TGTGCCACCAGCCGGGGGGGCCACACAGATACGCAGTATTTT. Together with reference TRBV15 and TRBJ2-3, the CDR3 gives the full variable domain: DAMVIQNPRYQVTQFGKPVTLSCSQTLNHNVMYWYQQKSSQAPKLLFHYYDKDFNNEADTPDNFQSRRPNTSFCFLDIRSPGLGDTAMYLCATSRGGHTDTQYFGPGTRLTVL.

The rearrangement joins TRBV7-3 to TRBJ2-3; 12 nucleotides line up with TRBD1. The germline CDR1 and CDR2 sequences are SGHTA and FQGTGA. The CDR3 contains 16 residues. The trim removed 5 bases at V and 5 bases at J, leaving 8 bases unmatched. Here the CDR3 DNA reads TGTGCCAGCAGCCCCGGGGACAGGGGGCGTCTAGATACGCAGTATTTT. Protein product: CASSPGDRGRLDTQYF.

The chain links TRBV4-2 to TRBJ1-1; no reliable D call. With 1 base removed from V and 0 bases from J, the gap between germline ends came to 6 bases. The CDR3 consists of 14 residues. Germline CDR1 and CDR2: LGHNA and YNFKEQ. The CDR3 protein is CASSQGLMNTEAFF. For the CDR3, the DNA is TGTGCCAGCAGCCAAGGTTTAATGAACACTGAAGCTTTCTTT.

The chain employs TRBV6-1 and TRBJ1-4, with D possibly matching TRBD1 (5 bases). CDR1 and CDR2 (germline): MNHNS, SASEGT. V was trimmed by 1 base and J by 8 bases, leaving 14 bases between them. The CDR3 length is 15 residues. CDR3 DNA: TGTGCCAGCAGTGAAGAGAGGCAGGGAGGAGAAAAACTGTTTTTT. Its translation: CASSEERQGGEKLFF.

This rearrangement joins TRBV27 to TRBJ2-2; no firm D call. The germline CDR1 and CDR2 sequences are MNHEY and SMNVEV (reference sequence). V was trimmed by 6 bases and J by 5 bases, leaving 13 bases between them. The CDR3 has 14 residues. Here the CDR3 DNA reads TGTGCCAGCAGCTCACCCCTGCGGACCGGGGAGCTGTTTTTT. Amino acids: CASSSPLRTGELFF.

This clone occurred a few times. This CDR3 is CASSSSGVRQPQHF. In DNA, the CDR3 is TGCGCCAGCAGCTCCTCCGGGGTGCGGCAGCCCCAGCATTTT. The V and J genes are TRBV4-1 and TRBJ1-5; no firm D call. Trimming left V 5 bases short and J 7 bases short, with 15 bases between. The CDR3 has 14 residues. Germline-derived CDR1 and CDR2 are MGHRA and YSYEKL.

V is TRBV18 and J is TRBJ1-2; D is ambiguous. V gave up 1 base and J gave up 7 bases, with 13 bases separating them. CDR3 size: 14 residues. CDR1 is KGHSH and CDR2 is LQKENI in the germline V gene. The CDR3, as DNA: TGTGCCAGCTCACCACGGGAGGGCCTGTCTGGCTACACCTTC. This gives the protein CASSPREGLSGYTF.

To note about this clone: The same CDR3 is also encoded by other DNA sequences in this sample. This chain connects TRBV18 to TRBJ1-2; D is unclear. The CDR3 has 11 amino acids. Germline CDR1 KGHSH, CDR2 LQKENI. V dropped 2 bases and J dropped 8 bases, with 6 bases sitting between them. The CDR3 nucleotides are TGTGCCAGCTCACCAGGCAGGGGCTACACCTTC. Translating gives CASSPGRGYTF. Full variable domain (outside the CDR3, taken from reference TRBV18 and TRBJ1-2): NAGVMQNPRHLVRRRGQEARLRCSPMKGHSHVYWYRQLPEEGLKFMVYLQKENIIDESGMPKERFSAEFPKEGPSILRIQQVVRGDSAAYFCASSPGRGYTFGSGTRLTVV.

The V call is TRBV21-1, the J call TRBJ2-7; TRBD1 is taken as the D call from the table, unchecked against the DNA. TRBV21-1 is a pseudogene. CDR3 length equals 10 residues. CDR3 protein: CARGPREQYF. Written as DNA, the CDR3 is TGTGCCAGGGGCCCACGCGAGCAGTACTTC.

This clone is a singleton in its sample. The chain is built from TRBV6-7 and TRBJ2-5; 8 bases are shared with TRBD1. TRBV6-7 is identified as an open reading frame with a role that is uncertain. The CDR3 loop spans 13 amino acids. The V segment lost 6 bases and the J segment 5 bases; nucleotides outside the gene matches: 5. CDR3 in amino acids: CASRSGGDETQYF. CDR3 DNA sequence: TGTGCCAGCAGATCAGGGGGCGACGAGACCCAGTACTTC.

The CDR3 spells CASSATRDMGGYTF. CDR3 in DNA: TGTGCCAGCTCGGCCACAAGAGACATGGGGGGCTACACCTTC. The chain joins TRBV18 to TRBJ1-2; unclear D gene. The CDR3 is 14 amino acids. Trimming stripped 6 bases from V and 8 bases from J, with 19 bases between. Germline lookup yields CDR1 KGHSH and CDR2 LQKENI.

This chain joins TRBV27 and TRBJ1-2; D is possibly TRBD1 (5 bases). This CDR3 is 14 amino acids long. Germline assignment: CDR1 MNHEY and CDR2 SMNVEV (reference sequence). Trimming removed 5 bases from V and 4 bases from J, with 14 bases in between. CDR3 region: CASSPRASFYGYTF. CDR3 bases: TGTGCCAGCAGTCCCAGGGCATCCTTCTATGGCTACACCTTC.

This clone was detected once. This sequence joins TRBV3-1 (or the pseudogene TRBV3-2) and TRBJ1-4; D perhaps matches TRBD1 (6 bases). The ends were cut back, 4 bases at V and 4 bases at J, with 13 bases in the middle. Germline CDR1 reads LGHDT; CDR2 reads YNNKEL (reference sequence). This CDR3 has 15 residues. The CDR3 DNA reads as TGTGCCAGCAGCCCAAGAACAGGGAATAATGAAAAACTGTTTTTT. Residues: CASSPRTGNNEKLFF.

The chain joins TRBV7-8 to TRBJ2-5; 9 nucleotides line up with TRBD2. The CDR3 is 16 residues long. After removal of 0 bases from V and 4 bases from J, the junction contained 6 bases not matched to a gene. The germline CDR1 and CDR2 sequences are SGHVS and FQNEAQ. CDR3 coding DNA: TGTGCCAGCAGCTTAGCGCTGGCGGGGGGGCTAGAGACCCAGTACTTC. Its translation: CASSLALAGGLETQYF.

The genes are TRBV25-1 and TRBJ1-4, with a weak D call TRBD1 (5 bases). Trimming removed 5 bases at V and 7 bases at J, with 11 bases between. This CDR3 has 13 residues. Germline V lookup: CDR1 MGHDK, CDR2 SYGVNS. The CDR3 region is CASSQQTAEKLFF. CDR3 coding DNA: TGTGCCAGCAGTCAACAGACAGCTGAAAAACTGTTTTTT.

The chain carries TRBV7-9 and TRBJ1-1; TRBD1 might be the D (6 bases). This CDR3 contains 15 residues. Germline-derived CDR1 and CDR2 are SEHNR and FQNEAQ (reference sequence). Trimming took 1 base from V and 3 from J, leaving 12 bases between them. The CDR3 loop is CASSLGVQGYTEAFF. The CDR3 DNA follows: TGTGCCAGCAGCTTAGGGGTACAGGGCTACACTGAAGCTTTCTTT.

To note about this clone: Other DNA sequences within the sample encode an identical CDR3. This chain joins TRBV7-2 and TRBJ2-7, with 9 bases identical to TRBD1. The CDR3 totals 16 residues. V gave up 3 bases and J gave up 0 bases; unmatched junction bases: 6. Germline CDR1 and CDR2: SGHTA and FQGNSA. The CDR3 nucleotides are TGTGCCAGCAGCTTGACAGGGGGGCTAAGCTCCTACGAGCAGTACTTC. This sequence encodes CASSLTGGLSSYEQYF.

V is TRBV10-2 and J is TRBJ1-6, with a tentative D call TRBD1 (5 bases). V lost 1 base to trimming and J lost 9 bases, with 13 bases between them. Germline V gives CDR1 WSHSY, CDR2 SAAADI. This CDR3 comprises 15 residues. Here the CDR3 DNA reads TGCGCCAGCAGTGAGTTACGGGGGGAGGGTTCACCCCTCCACTTT. Amino acid sequence: CASSELRGEGSPLHF.

V usage is TRBV18 and J usage is TRBJ2-5, with 8 nucleotides matching TRBD2. The V segment lost 2 bases and the J segment 4 bases; nucleotides outside the gene matches: 6. Germline values: CDR1 KGHSH, CDR2 LQKENI. The CDR3 contains 15 residues. This CDR3 reads CASSPNSGVLETQYF. The CDR3 coding sequence is TGTGCCAGCTCACCAAATAGCGGGGTGCTAGAGACCCAGTACTTC.

This chain links TRBV10-1 with TRBJ2-7; D perhaps matches TRBD2 (5 bases). Trimming pared 5 bases from V and 9 bases from J, leaving 17 bases between. Germline loops: CDR1 WNHNN, CDR2 SYGVQD (reference sequence). The CDR3 runs 13 residues. The CDR3 DNA reads TGCGCCAGCAGTCGACAAGTGGTCGAGGGGCAGTACTTC. Its protein product is CASSRQVVEGQYF.

This clone occurred a few times. J is TRBJ2-7 and V is TRBV25-1; TRBD1 might be the D (5 bases). The CDR3 covers 14 residues. Trimming pared 4 bases from V and 2 bases from J, leaving 12 bases between. Germline CDR1 is MGHDK and CDR2 is SYGVNS. The CDR3 coding sequence is TGTGCCAGCAGTGTGCAGGGTGGCACCTACGAGCAGTACTTC. Translated: CASSVQGGTYEQYF.

The chain uses TRBV5-1 and TRBJ1-3; D call uncertain. V was clipped by 4 bases and J by 0 bases, with 8 bases between them. CDR3 length: 14 amino acids. The V gene's germline CDR1 is SGHRS and CDR2 YFSETQ. CDR3 amino acids: CASSPQPSGNTIYF. CDR3 coding DNA: TGCGCCAGCAGCCCACAACCCTCTGGAAACACCATATATTTT.

This chain joins TRBV29-1 and TRBJ2-3, with D perhaps assigned TRBD1 or TRBD2 (6 bases each). The CDR3 covers 15 residues. Germline CDR1 and CDR2: SQVTM and ANQGSEA. V lost 3 bases and J lost 5, with 18 bases in between. Here the CDR3 reads CSVDRGQHNRDTQYF. CDR3 in DNA: TGCAGCGTTGATCGGGGGCAACACAACCGAGATACGCAGTATTTT.

The genes are TRBV18 and TRBJ2-2, with 14 bases identical to TRBD2. V lost 0 bases and J lost 7; bases outside the gene matches: 4. Looked up from germline, CDR1 is KGHSH and CDR2 is LQKENI. This CDR3 contains 17 residues. CDR3 sequence reads: CASSPPGLAGVNGELFF. DNA for the CDR3: TGTGCCAGCTCACCACCGGGACTAGCGGGGGTGAACGGGGAGCTGTTTTTT.

The CDR3 loop reads CASSIKGQSSTDTQYF. The CDR3 nucleotides read TGTGCCAGTAGTATTAAGGGCCAATCTAGCACAGATACGCAGTATTTT. This rearrangement joins TRBV19 to TRBJ2-3; D gene uncertain. In germline, CDR1 is LNHDA, CDR2 SQIVND (reference sequence). Trimming left V 3 bases short and J 0 bases short, with 13 bases between. CDR3 length: 16 residues.

Of note for this clone: The germline gene is not matched at one end of the junction; a read error may be the cause. CDR3 nucleotides: TGTGCCAGCACTTTATTCAACTATGGCTACACCTTC. This codes for CASTLFNYGYTF. The chain carries TRBV12-3 or TRBV12-4 and TRBJ1-2; D uncertain. This CDR3 is built from 12 residues.